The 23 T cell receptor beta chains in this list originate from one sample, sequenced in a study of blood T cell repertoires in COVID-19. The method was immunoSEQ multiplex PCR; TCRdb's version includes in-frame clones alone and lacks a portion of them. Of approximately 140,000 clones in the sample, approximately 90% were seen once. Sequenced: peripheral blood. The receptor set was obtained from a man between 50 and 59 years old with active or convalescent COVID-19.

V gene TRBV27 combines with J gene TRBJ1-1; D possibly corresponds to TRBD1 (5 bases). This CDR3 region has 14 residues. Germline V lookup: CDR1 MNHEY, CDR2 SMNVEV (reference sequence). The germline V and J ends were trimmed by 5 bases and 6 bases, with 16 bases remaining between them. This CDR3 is CASSPRTPIAEAFF. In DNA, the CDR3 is TGTGCCAGCAGTCCTCGGACACCTATCGCTGAAGCTTTCTTT.

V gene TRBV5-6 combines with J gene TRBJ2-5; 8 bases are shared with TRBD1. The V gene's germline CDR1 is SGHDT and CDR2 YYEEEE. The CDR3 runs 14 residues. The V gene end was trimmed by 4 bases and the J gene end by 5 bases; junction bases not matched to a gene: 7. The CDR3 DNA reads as TGTGCCAGCAGCCAGAGGACAGGGAAGGAGACCCAGTACTTC. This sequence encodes CASSQRTGKETQYF.

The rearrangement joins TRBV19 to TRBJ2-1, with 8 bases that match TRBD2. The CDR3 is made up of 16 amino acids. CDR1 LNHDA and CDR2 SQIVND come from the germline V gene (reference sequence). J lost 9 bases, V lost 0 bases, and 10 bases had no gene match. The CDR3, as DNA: TGTGCCAGTAGTATAGAAGCGGGAGCGGCCGGTAGTGAGCAGTTCTTC. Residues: CASSIEAGAAGSEQFF.

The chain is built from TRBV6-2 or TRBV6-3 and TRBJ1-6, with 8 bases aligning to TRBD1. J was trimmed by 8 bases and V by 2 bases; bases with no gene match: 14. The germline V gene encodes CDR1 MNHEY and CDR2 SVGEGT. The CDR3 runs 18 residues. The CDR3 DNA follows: TGTGCCAGCAGTTACCGGACAGGGACTGGTTATGACGATTCACCCCTCCACTTT. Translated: CASSYRTGTGYDDSPLHF.

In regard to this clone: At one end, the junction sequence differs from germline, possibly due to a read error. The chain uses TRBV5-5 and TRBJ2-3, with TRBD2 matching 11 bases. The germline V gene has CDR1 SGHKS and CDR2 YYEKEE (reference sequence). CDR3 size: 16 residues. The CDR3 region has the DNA TGTGCCAGCAGCTTGGCAAAGTCAAATAGCGGGAGGGCCGGTTTCTTT. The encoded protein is CASSLAKSNSGRAGFF.

Here the CDR3 reads CASSENSGQGSPLHF. The CDR3 nucleotides are TGTGCCAGCAGTGAAAATTCAGGACAGGGGTCACCCCTCCACTTT. The rearrangement joins TRBV6-1 to TRBJ1-6; 9 bases match TRBD1. The CDR3 has 15 amino acids. The germline V gene encodes CDR1 MNHNS and CDR2 SASEGT. Losses at the gene ends were 2 bases for V and 10 bases for J; bases not matched to a gene: 6.

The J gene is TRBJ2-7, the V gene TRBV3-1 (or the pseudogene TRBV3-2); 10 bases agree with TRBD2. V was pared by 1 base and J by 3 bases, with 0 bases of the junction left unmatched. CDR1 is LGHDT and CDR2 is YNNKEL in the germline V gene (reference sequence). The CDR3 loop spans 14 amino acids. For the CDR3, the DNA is TGTGCCAGCAGCCAAGCTAGCGGGAGCTACGAGCAGTACTTC. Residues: CASSQASGSYEQYF.

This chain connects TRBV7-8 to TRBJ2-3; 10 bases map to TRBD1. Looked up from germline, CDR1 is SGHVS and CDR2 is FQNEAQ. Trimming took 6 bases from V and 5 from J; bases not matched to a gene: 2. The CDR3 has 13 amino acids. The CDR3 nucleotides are TGTGCCAGCAGGGACAGGGGGGGAGATACGCAGTATTTT. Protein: CASRDRGGDTQYF.

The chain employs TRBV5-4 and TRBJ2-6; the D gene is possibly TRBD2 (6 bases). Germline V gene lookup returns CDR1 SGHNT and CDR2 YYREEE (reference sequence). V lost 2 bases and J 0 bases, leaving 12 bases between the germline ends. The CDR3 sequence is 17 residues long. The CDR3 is CASSFGGSRSGANVLTF. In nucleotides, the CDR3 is TGTGCCAGCAGCTTTGGGGGGAGTCGCTCTGGGGCCAACGTCCTGACTTTC.

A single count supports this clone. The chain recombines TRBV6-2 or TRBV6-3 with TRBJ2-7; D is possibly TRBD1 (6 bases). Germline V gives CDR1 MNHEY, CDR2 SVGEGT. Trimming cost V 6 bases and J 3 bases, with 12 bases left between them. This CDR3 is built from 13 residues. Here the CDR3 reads CASSSGTYYEQYF. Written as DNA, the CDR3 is TGTGCCAGCAGCTCCGGGACATACTACGAGCAGTACTTC.

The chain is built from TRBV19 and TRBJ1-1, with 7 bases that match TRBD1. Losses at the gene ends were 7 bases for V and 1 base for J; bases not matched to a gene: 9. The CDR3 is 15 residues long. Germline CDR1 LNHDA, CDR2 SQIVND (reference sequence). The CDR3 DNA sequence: TGTGCCAGTATCTCTCGGAGGGGGCCGAACACTGAAGCTTTCTTT. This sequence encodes CASISRRGPNTEAFF. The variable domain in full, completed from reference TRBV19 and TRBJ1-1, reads DGGITQSPKYLFRKEGQNVTLSCEQNLNHDAMYWYRQDPGQGLRLIYYSQIVNDFQKGDIAEGYSVSREKKESFPLTVTSAQKNPTAFYLCASISRRGPNTEAFFGQGTRLTVV.

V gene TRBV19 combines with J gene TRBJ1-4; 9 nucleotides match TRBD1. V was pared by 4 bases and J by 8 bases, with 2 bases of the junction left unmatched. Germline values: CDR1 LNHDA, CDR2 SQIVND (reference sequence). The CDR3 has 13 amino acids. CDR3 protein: CASSKDRGEKLFF. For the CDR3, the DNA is TGTGCCAGTAGTAAGGACAGGGGCGAAAAACTGTTTTTT.

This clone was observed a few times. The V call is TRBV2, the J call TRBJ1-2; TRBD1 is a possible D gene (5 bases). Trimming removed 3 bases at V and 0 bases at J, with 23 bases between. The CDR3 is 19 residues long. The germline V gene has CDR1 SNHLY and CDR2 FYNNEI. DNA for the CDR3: TGTGCCAGCAGTGAGAGGCGTGCGACAGTACAGCGGGCTAACTATGGCTACACCTTC. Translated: CASSERRATVQRANYGYTF.

In DNA form, the CDR3 reads TGCGCCAGCAGCCCCGGGGTAGCGGGCCCTTACAATGAGCAGTTCTTC. As protein: CASSPGVAGPYNEQFF. The chain carries TRBV5-1 and TRBJ2-1, with 7 bases lining up with TRBD2. This CDR3 spans 16 amino acids. Unmatched junction bases numbered 11, after V lost 4 bases and J lost 4 bases. Germline-derived CDR1 and CDR2 are SGHRS and YFSETQ.

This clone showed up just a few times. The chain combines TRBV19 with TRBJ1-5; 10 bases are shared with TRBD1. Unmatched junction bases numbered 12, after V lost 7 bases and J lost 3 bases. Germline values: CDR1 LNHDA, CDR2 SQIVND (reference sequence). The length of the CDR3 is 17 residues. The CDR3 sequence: CASTLRAGQGNNQPQHF. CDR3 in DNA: TGTGCCAGTACCCTAAGGGCGGGACAGGGGAACAATCAGCCCCAGCATTTT. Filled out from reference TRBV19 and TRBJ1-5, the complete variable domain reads DGGITQSPKYLFRKEGQNVTLSCEQNLNHDAMYWYRQDPGQGLRLIYYSQIVNDFQKGDIAEGYSVSREKKESFPLTVTSAQKNPTAFYLCASTLRAGQGNNQPQHFGDGTRLSIL.

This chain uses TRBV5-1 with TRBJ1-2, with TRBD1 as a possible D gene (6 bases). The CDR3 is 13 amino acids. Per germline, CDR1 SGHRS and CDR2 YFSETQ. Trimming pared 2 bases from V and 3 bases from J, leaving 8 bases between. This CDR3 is CASSFAGDYGYTF. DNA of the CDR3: TGCGCCAGCAGCTTTGCAGGGGACTATGGCTACACCTTC.

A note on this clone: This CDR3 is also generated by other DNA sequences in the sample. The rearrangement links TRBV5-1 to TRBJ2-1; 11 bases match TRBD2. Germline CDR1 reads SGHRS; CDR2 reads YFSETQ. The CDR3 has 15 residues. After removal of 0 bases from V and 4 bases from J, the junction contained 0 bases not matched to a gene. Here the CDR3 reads CASSLGTSGYNEQFF. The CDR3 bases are TGCGCCAGCAGCTTGGGGACTAGCGGGTACAATGAGCAGTTCTTC.

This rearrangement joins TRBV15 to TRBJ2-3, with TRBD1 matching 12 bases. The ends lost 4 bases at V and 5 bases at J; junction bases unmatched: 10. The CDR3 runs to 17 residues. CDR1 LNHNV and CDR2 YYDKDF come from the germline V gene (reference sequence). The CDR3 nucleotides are TGTGCCACCAGCAAGGGGCTGGGACAGGGGGCGGTAGATACGCAGTATTTT. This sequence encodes CATSKGLGQGAVDTQYF. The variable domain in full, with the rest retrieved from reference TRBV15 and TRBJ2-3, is DAMVIQNPRYQVTQFGKPVTLSCSQTLNHNVMYWYQQKSSQAPKLLFHYYDKDFNNEADTPDNFQSRRPNTSFCFLDIRSPGLGDTAMYLCATSKGLGQGAVDTQYFGPGTRLTVL.

CDR3 region: CASSQSFGLSPYEQYF. CDR3 nucleotide sequence: TGCGCCAGCAGCCAGTCGTTTGGACTGTCACCATACGAGCAGTACTTC. The J gene is TRBJ2-7, the V gene TRBV4-1; possible D gene TRBD2, 5 bases. Trimming shortened V by 3 bases and J by 4 bases, and 19 bases separated the two germline ends. Germline V gene sequence: CDR1 MGHRA, CDR2 YSYEKL. This CDR3 is 16 amino acids long.

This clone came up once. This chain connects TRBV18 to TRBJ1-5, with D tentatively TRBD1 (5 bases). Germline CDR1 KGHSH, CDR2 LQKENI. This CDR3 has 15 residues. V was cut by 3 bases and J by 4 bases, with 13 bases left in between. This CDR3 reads CASSPMGQGNQPQHF. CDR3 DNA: TGTGCCAGCTCACCGATGGGCCAGGGTAATCAGCCCCAGCATTTT.

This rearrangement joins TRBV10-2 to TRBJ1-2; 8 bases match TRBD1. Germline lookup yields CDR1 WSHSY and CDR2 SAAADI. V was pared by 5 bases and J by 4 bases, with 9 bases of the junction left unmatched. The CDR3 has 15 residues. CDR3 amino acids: CASSLETGDSYGYTF. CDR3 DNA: TGCGCCAGCAGTCTTGAGACAGGGGACAGCTATGGCTACACCTTC.

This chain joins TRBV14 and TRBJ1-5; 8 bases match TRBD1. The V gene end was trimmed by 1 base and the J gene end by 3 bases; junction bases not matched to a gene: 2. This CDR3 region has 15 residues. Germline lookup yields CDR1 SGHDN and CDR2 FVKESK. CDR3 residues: CASSQGTGLNQPQHF. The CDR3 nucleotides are TGTGCCAGCAGCCAAGGGACAGGGCTCAATCAGCCCCAGCATTTT. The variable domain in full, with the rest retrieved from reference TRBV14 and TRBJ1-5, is EAGVTQFPSHSVIEKGQTVTLRCDPISGHDNLYWYRRVMGKEIKFLLHFVKESKQDESGMPNNRFLAERTGGTYSTLKVQPAELEDSGVYFCASSQGTGLNQPQHFGDGTRLSIL.

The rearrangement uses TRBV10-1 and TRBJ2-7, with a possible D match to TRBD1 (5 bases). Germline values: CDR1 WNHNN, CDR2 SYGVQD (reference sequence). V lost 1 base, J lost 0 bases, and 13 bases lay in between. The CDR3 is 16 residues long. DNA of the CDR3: TGCGCCAGCAGTGAGTATGGCAGGGTCAGCTCCTACGAGCAGTACTTC. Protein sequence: CASSEYGRVSSYEQYF.